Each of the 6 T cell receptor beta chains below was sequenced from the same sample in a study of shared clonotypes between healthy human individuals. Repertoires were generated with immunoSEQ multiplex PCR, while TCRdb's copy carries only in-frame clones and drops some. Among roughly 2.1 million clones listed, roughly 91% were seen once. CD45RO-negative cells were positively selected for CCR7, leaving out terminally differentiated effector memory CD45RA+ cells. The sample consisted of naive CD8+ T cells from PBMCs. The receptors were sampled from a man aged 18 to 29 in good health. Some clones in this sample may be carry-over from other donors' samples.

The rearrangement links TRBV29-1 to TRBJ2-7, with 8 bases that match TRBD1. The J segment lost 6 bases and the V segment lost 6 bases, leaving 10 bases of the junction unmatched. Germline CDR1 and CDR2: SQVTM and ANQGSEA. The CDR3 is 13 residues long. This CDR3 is CSVRTGSGSEQYF. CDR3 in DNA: TGCAGCGTAAGGACAGGGTCGGGTAGCGAGCAGTACTTC.

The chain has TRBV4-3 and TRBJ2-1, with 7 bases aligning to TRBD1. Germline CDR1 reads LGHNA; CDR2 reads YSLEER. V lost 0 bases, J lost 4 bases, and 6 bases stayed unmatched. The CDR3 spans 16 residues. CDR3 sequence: CASSQEGRGFYNEQFF. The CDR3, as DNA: TGCGCCAGCAGCCAAGAGGGCAGGGGGTTTTACAATGAGCAGTTCTTC.

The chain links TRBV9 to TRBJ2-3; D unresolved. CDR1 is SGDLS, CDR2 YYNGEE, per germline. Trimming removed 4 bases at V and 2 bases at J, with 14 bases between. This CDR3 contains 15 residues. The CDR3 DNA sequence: TGTGCCAGCAGCCCTTCGAAACACTACACAGATACGCAGTATTTT. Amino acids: CASSPSKHYTDTQYF.

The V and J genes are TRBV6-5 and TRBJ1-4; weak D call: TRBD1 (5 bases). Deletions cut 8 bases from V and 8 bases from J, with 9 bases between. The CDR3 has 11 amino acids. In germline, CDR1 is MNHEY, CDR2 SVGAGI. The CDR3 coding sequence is TGTGCCAGCGGGGCCAGCGAAAAACTGTTTTTT. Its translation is CASGASEKLFF.

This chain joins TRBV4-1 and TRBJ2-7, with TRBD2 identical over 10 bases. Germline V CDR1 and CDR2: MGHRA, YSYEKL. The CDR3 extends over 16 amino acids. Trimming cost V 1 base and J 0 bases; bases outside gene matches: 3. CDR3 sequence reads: CASSQASGRASYEQYF. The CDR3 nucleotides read TGCGCCAGCAGCCAAGCCAGCGGGAGGGCCTCCTACGAGCAGTACTTC.

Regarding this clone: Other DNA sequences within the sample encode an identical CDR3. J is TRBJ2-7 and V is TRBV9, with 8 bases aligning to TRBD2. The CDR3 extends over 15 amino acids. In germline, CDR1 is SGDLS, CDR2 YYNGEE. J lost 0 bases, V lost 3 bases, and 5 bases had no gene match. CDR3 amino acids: CASSGSGGSSYEQYF. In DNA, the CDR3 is TGTGCCAGCAGCGGCAGCGGGGGCAGCTCCTACGAGCAGTACTTC. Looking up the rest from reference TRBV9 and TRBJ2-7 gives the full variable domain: DSGVTQTPKHLITATGQRVTLRCSPRSGDLSVYWYQQSLDQGLQFLIQYYNGEERAKGNILERFSAQQFPDLHSELNLSSLELGDSALYFCASSGSGGSSYEQYFGPGTRLTVT.